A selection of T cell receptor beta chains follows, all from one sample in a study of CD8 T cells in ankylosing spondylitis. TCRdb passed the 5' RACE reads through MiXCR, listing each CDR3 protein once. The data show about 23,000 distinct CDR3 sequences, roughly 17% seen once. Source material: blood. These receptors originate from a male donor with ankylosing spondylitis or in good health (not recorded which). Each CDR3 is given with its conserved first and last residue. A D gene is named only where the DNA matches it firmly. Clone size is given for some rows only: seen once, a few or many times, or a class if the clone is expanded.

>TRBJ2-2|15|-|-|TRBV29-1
TGCAGCGTTGAAGACAGAAGGTTTAACACCGTGGAGCTGTTTTTT
CSVEDRRFNTVELFF
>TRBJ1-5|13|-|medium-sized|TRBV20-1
TGCAGTGGTAGCAGTTATAGCAATCAGCCCCAGCATTTT
CSGSSYSNQPQHF
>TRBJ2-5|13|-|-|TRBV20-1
TGCAGTGCTCTAGGCACGAGCCAACGGACCCAGTACTTC
CSALGTSQRTQYF
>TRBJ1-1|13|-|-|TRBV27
TGTGCCAGCCGACCCACCAGGGGCTGGGGGGCTTTCTTT
CASRPTRGWGAFF
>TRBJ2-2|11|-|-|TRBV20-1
TGCAGTGCTAGAGTCGGCGGGGAGCTGTTTTTT
CSARVGGELFF
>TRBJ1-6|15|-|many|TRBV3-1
TGTGCCAGCACCCGCCTAGGCACGGGCGAGTCACCCCTCCACTTT
CASTRLGTGESPLHF
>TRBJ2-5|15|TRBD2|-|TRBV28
TGTGCCAGCTCCAGCTGGGCGGGGGAGCAAGAGACCCAGTACTTC
CASSSWAGEQETQYF
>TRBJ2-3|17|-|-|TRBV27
TGTGCCAGCAGCAAATCATTGGTGGGGGGCGCCACAGATACGCAGTATTTT
CASSKSLVGGATDTQYF
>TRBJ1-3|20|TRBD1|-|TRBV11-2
TGTGCCAGCAGCTTCGCACCCGGGACAGGGTTTTTTAGCTCTGGAAACACCATATATTTT
CASSFAPGTGFFSSGNTIYF
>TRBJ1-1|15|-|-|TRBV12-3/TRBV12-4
TGTGCCAGCAGTCCCGGACAGTTGATGAACACTGAAGCTTTCTTT
CASSPGQLMNTEAFF
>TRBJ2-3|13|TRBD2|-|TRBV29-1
TGCAGCGTTGATAGCGGGATTAGAGATACGCAGTATTTT
CSVDSGIRDTQYF
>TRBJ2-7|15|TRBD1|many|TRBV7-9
TGTGCCAGCAGCTTAACCGGGACAGGGTACTCCGAGCAGTACTTC
CASSLTGTGYSEQYF
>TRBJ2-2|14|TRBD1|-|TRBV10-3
TGTGCCATCAGGAGGGACAGGGGCACCGGGGAGCTGTTTTTT
CAIRRDRGTGELFF
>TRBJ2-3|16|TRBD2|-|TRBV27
TGTGCCAGCAGCCCGTTAGCGGGGGGATACACAGATACGCAGTATTTT
CASSPLAGGYTDTQYF
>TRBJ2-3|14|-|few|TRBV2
TGTGCCAGCGAGGGACGGGGCACCACAGATACGCAGTATTTT
CASEGRGTTDTQYF
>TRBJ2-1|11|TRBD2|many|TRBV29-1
TGCAGCGTTGATCGGGGGGTGGGGCAGTTCTTC
CSVDRGVGQFF
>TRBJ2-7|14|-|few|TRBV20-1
TGCAGTGCTAGAGTCCCCGACGGCTCCTACGAGCAGTACTTC
CSARVPDGSYEQYF
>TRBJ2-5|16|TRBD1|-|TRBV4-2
TGTGCCAGCAGCCGAGGCCGGGACAGGGTTTGGGAGACCCAGTACTTC
CASSRGRDRVWETQYF
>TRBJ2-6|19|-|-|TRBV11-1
TGTGCCAGCAGCGACTACTTTAGGCCAGCCCGCTCTGGGGCCAACGTCCTGACTTTC
CASSDYFRPARSGANVLTF
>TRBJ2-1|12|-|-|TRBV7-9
TGTGCCAGCAGCCTTCCCCAGCGGAAGCAGTTCTTC
CASSLPQRKQFF
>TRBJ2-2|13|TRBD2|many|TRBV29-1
TGCAGCGTTGACGGGGGAGGGACCGGGGAGCTGTTTTTT
CSVDGGGTGELFF
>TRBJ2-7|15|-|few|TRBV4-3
TGCGCCAGCAGCCAAGATCGCGCCAGGGCAGGCGAGCAGTACTTC
CASSQDRARAGEQYF
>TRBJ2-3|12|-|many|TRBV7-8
TGTGCCAGCAGCCAGCCGACAGATACGCAGTATTTT
CASSQPTDTQYF
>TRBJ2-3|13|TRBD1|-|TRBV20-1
TGCAGTGCTAGAGTACAGGGGGCAGATACGCAGTATTTT
CSARVQGADTQYF
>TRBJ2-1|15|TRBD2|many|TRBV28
TGTGCCAGCAGTTTAAGGACTAGCGCGAAGAATGAGCAGTTCTTC
CASSLRTSAKNEQFF
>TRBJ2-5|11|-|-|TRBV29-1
TGCAGCGTTGAAGAGCAAGAGACCCAGTACTTC
CSVEEQETQYF
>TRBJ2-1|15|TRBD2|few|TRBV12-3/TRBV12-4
TGTGCCAGCAGCAAAGCTAGCGGGGTACACAATGAGCAGTTCTTC
CASSKASGVHNEQFF
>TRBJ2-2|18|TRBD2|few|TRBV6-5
TGTGCCAGCAGATCGGGACTAGCGGGGCCTACGAACACCGGGGAGCTGTTTTTT
CASRSGLAGPTNTGELFF
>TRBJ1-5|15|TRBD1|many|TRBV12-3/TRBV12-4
TGTGCCAGCAGCAGGGACAGGGATGGCAATCAGCCCCAGCATTTT
CASSRDRDGNQPQHF
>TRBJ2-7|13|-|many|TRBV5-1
TGCGCCAGCAGCTTGGCCAGCTGGGGAGAGCAGTACTTC
CASSLASWGEQYF
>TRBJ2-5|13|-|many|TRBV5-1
TGCGCCAGCAGCTCCGGCCCCCAAGAGACCCAGTACTTC
CASSSGPQETQYF
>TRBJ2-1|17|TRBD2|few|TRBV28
TGTGCCAGCAGGCCCACTAGCGGGAGGGGCTCCTACAATGAGCAGTTCTTC
CASRPTSGRGSYNEQFF
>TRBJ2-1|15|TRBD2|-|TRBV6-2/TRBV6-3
TGTGCCAGCAGTTACAGAGGGACTAGGCTTGGGGAGCAGTTCTTC
CASSYRGTRLGEQFF
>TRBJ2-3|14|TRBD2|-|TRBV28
TGTGCCAGCAGTTTAGTGGGAGGGTCGGATACGCAGTATTTT
CASSLVGGSDTQYF